This TCR beta chain derives from a study of cytomegalovirus exposure and HLA in healthy donors (dated by TCRdb to about 2017). As for the study more broadly: In an earlier analysis of 450 to 750 of the donors, about 260 Gb of sequence data and 100 million or so unique TCR beta sequences from about 190 million T cells were reported. An early release covering roughly 640 HLA-typed donors comprised 250 to 350 gigabases of sequencing data and tens of millions of unique TCR sequences. The genetic ancestry cluster associated with self-reported Caucasian donors included about 81% of the approximately 400 genotyped donors. The study aimed to test whether cataloging public T cell receptors could reveal signatures of past pathogen exposure. The T cell repertoires of under 700 subjects were profiled by immunosequencing and related to cytomegalovirus serostatus. In addition to the first cohort of 650 to 750 subjects, a separate validation cohort of over 90 different subjects was used. To predict cytomegalovirus infection status, the study combined high-throughput TCR immunosequencing, statistical association of individual TCRs with disease status, and machine learning. In a later analysis, previously published TCR beta repertoires from several hundred donors were re-analyzed and high-resolution HLA genotyping was added so that TCR occurrence patterns could be studied. Rather than drawing on any new phenotypic data, the later analysis identified candidate immune exposures from TCR beta sequences and the way those sequences occurred across donors. An earlier analysis of around 580 of the donors used high-throughput TCR beta sequencing to judge whether each TCR beta V gene segment behaved as functional or pseudogenic. Alongside the repertoire data, information on donor age, sex, ethnicity and CMV serostatus was compiled. In a later genetic analysis, genome-wide SNP genotypes for about three fifths of the roughly 670 donors were used, and that subset was treated as a discovery cohort. All discovery cohort repertoires had been generated using a single sequencing platform. HLA typing included class I and class II loci at four-digit resolution. The number of donors typed differed by locus, with roughly 629-640 for A, B, C, DRB1 and DQB1, over 500 for DQA1, 600 to 610 for DPA1, and about 450 for DPB1. Roughly five DR-DQ haplotypes were handled as single units for association and clustering, since linkage in the cohort was strong. On average, over 200,000 unique TCR beta nucleotide sequences were sequenced per donor among 398 genotyped donors of the cohort, with roughly a sixth of those sequences being non-productive.

The cohort was made up of 666 healthy bone marrow donors. Cohort members were all nominally healthy when sampled, although unrecorded immune exposures were likely present. The donor tested CMV seronegative and was one of the 352 seronegative cohort members. Every donor gave a peripheral blood sample, and the peripheral blood mononuclear cells from that sample were used for TCR beta sequencing. Genomic DNA extraction from the blood cell samples was performed with the Qiagen DNeasy Blood Extraction Kit. Including the terminal cysteine and phenylalanine, the CDR3 comprises 15 residues. Only the CDR3 region is kept as DNA, spanning 45 bases read in frame from base 1. V trim: 5 bases; J trim: 3 bases; unmatched bases: 6. CDR1 LNHNV and CDR2 YYDKDF were looked up in the germline V gene (reference sequence). Broad study findings and their caveats: In an earlier analysis of approximately 590 of the donors, most TCR beta V segments appeared in productive rearrangements about 87% or about 30% of the time, broadly matching IMGT annotations. Only TCR beta chains were sequenced in this cohort, and the absence of alpha or paired-chain data limited detectable features. The study listed around 160 TCR beta chains as associated with cytomegalovirus. Sequencing depth was assumed to be roughly uniform across donors in the presence/absence analyses, though that assumption may not hold. It was suggested by the authors that the approach could potentially be generalized to other disease states and immunological phenotypes. In a later analysis, several top co-occurrence clusters were reported to appear linked to parvovirus B19, influenza, CMV and Epstein-Barr virus. Some IMGT-functional V segments, including TRBV6-2 and TRBV6-3, could not be distinguished by the 87-base-pair reads and were therefore excluded. Because counts were too low, seventeen rarely observed V segments, including chromosome 9 orphons, were left out of the earlier analysis of 500 to 750 of the donors. In a later genetic analysis, a missense DCLRE1C variant was associated with V-gene and J-gene trimming of TCR beta chains, and the association was replicated in an independent cohort. A further reported finding was that TCR beta sequences accurately predicted the HLA-A and HLA-B alleles for most subjects in the first cohort. The classifier was reported to diagnose cytomegalovirus status with high specificity and sensitivity in both the original cohort and the validation cohort. In a later analysis, over 15,000 TCR beta sequences were associated with specific HLA alleles at a false discovery rate of 0.05. In a later genetic analysis, fewer N-insertions in productive TCRs were reported among donors in an Asian-associated ancestry cluster than the approximately 670-donor mean. In a later analysis, HLA-associated TCR beta chains showed more clonal expansion and lower generation probabilities than non-associated chains that were equally common. A few of the identified cytomegalovirus-associated TCR beta chains were confirmed in vitro to be specific for cytomegalovirus antigens. Linkage disequilibrium might explain the correlated functional status among segregating V segments, but an unknown experimental factor could not be excluded. The only immune exposure information available for the cohort was CMV serostatus. When HLA alleles, especially DR and DQ, strongly co-occurred, attributing TCR associations to individual alleles was difficult. Across donors, most TCR sequences were observed very rarely, whereas some public TCRs were present in many individuals. A cluster of highly shared sequence variants was judged likely to represent a technical artifact of the sequencing pipeline. Most CMV-associated TCR beta chains appeared to be HLA-restricted in a later analysis, and the HLA associations seemed to be driven largely by CMV exposure. Because some donors lacked HLA typing at each locus, the association tests relied only on the typed subset. In a later analysis, the rate of TCR association differed among HLA loci, with DRB1 alleles having the most associated TCRs and HLA-C alleles having the fewest.

Library preparation used the immunoSEQ multiplex PCR assay. A mixture of 60 forward primers for TCR Vbeta segments and 13 reverse primers for TCR Jbeta segments was used in the multiplex PCR. A multiplex PCR assay on genomic DNA amplified the CDR3 region of rearranged TCR beta genes. The amplified TCR beta libraries were sequenced on the Illumina HiSeq System as 87-base-pair reads. Per the original workflow: A later analysis counted 75 million to 100 million unique TCR beta chains across the 666 repertoires, and 9 million to 14 million of these chains were shared by at least two donors. Raw reads were error-corrected and collapsed into unique sequences with a nearest-neighbor algorithm that merged closely related sequences to remove PCR and sequencing errors. Alignment of CDR3 sequences to IMGT reference sequences was used to assign V, D and J gene segments. For a sequence to be retained, a match of at least six nucleotides was required to both a V gene segment and a J gene segment. A rearrangement counted as productive if the CDR3 had no stop codons and remained in frame with V and J, and every other rearrangement counted as non-productive. Following IMGT convention, CDR3 was defined as the stretch from the second conserved V-encoded cysteine up to the conserved J-encoded phenylalanine. The earlier analysis of approximately 590 of the donors excluded any sequence lacking an unambiguous match to a single V gene segment. In an earlier analysis of approximately 500 of the donors, a V segment was called functional when productive rearrangements were above 56.7%, and segregating when the standard deviation between donors exceeded 5%. A statistical classification framework was built for diagnosing cytomegalovirus status from the catalog of TCR beta chain sequences. In a later analysis, TCR nucleotide sequences were compared against IMGT/GENE-DB human TR gene sequences so that V and J genes could be assigned. In a later analysis, CDR3 sequences and most-parsimonious VDJ recombination scenarios were assigned using the TCRdist pipeline. In a later analysis, every TCR beta chain was defined by the combination of its CDR3 amino acid sequence and its V-gene family, and reads without a unique V-gene family were dropped. As a way to deal with suspected cross-contamination and a sequencing artifact, a later analysis dropped over 550 nucleotide sequences that were highly shared and had low generation probability. In a later analysis, a clonal expansion index for each public chain was calculated from normalized within-repertoire ranks of inferred template counts. In a later analysis, generation probabilities were computed using a VDJ recombination model fitted to out-of-frame rearrangements, and the results were checked against IGoR. In a later analysis, hypergeometric tests were used to score TCR-TCR, TCR-HLA and TCR-CMV co-occurrence, with a repertoire-size bias correction applied to TCR pairs. To estimate false discovery rates, a later analysis permuted the HLA or CMV assignments 20 times. A later analysis grouped co-occurring TCRs with DBSCAN, adding TCRdist sequence similarity when clustering within HLA-allele-positive subsets. Repertoires with fewer than 30,000 or more than 120,000 public chains, plus five repertoires with anomalous nucleotide sharing, were excluded from co-occurrence clustering. Imported from immuneACCESS, the table was reduced by TCRdb to in-frame sequences with V and J called. These copies leave out some clones; in studies compared against another copy, an unresolved V gene accounts for under half, and the cause of the remainder is not known. D and trimming come from the DNA, and the V and J calls and clone size come from that table. This sample gives more than 95,000 clones in total; approximately 83% of them show up just once. Approximately 6.1% of the sample lies in the top ten.

On this clone itself: No antigen is known for it. No base quality information exists; no much larger clone differs at one position.

The sample was PBMCs. This sequence was found in a man between 18 and 35 years old in good health and CMV-seronegative. This chain joins TRBV15 to TRBJ1-4, with 7 central nucleotides matching TRBD1. At the DNA level, the sequence is TGTGCCACCAGCGGTAGGGGGCTGGCTAATGAAAAACTGTTTTTT. It translates as CATSGRGLANEKLFF.